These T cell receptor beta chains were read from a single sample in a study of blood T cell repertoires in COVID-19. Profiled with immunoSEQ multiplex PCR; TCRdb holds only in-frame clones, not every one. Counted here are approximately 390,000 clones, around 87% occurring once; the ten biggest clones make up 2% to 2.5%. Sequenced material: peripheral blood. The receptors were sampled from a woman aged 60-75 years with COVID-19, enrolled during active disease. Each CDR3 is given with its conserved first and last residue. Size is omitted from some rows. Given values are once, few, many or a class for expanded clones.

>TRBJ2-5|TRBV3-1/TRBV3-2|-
CASSRPRDSGGAMETQYF
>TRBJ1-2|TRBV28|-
CASNSRDWSYGYTF
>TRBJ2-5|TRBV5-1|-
CASSLTGLRQETQYF
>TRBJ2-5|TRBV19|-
CASSIWRRGGPQETQYF
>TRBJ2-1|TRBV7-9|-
CASSLTGTLGNEQFF
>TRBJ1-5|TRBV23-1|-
CASSQSKTDNQPQHF
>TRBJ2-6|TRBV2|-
CASSEAGGAGANVLTF
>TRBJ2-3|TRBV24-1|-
CATSDLGTGVGDTQYF
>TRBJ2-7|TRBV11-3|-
CASSLGPGVVQYF
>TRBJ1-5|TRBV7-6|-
CASSSTGVNQPQHF
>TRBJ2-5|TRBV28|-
CASIRDREGETQYF
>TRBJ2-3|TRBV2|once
CASLWQGRNTQYF